The 22 T cell receptor beta chains below were found in one sample sequenced in a study of blood T cells in healthy people across ages. Next came a second PCR, run for roughly 6 to 11 cycles, which used a sample-barcoded 5' primer along with a J-beta primer mix. TCRdb processed the 5' RACE reads anew with MiXCR; each CDR3 protein has one entry. The sample lists 1.5 million or so distinct CDR3 sequences, about 43% occurring once. Sequencing was carried out using blood. Source of these receptors: a woman under 30 in good health.

As concerns this clonotype: A much larger clone differs from this one at a single base, so this may be a read error. The rearrangement uses TRBV6-6 and TRBJ2-1; 9 bases match TRBD2. The DNA end is more similar to TRBJ2-7, so the J call may be wrong. Germline V gene data show CDR1 as MNHNY and CDR2 as SVGAGI (reference sequence). The CDR3 is 15 residues long. The CDR3 is CASSYPGTSYNEQYF. The CDR3 DNA is TGTGCCAGCAGTTACCCCGGGACTAGCTACAATGAGCAGTACTTC.

CDR3 residues: CSARDSPGQGAYNEQFF. The CDR3 coding sequence is TGCAGTGCTAGAGATTCGCCCGGGCAGGGGGCCTACAATGAGCAGTTCTTC. This chain joins TRBV20-1 and TRBJ2-1; 7 nucleotides align to TRBD1. This CDR3 has 17 residues. Trimming took 0 bases from V and 2 from J; bases not matched to a gene: 10. Looked up from germline, CDR1 is DFQATT and CDR2 is SNEGSKA (reference sequence).

The table lists this clonotype with a few counts. The rearrangement links TRBV20-1 to TRBJ1-6; TRBD1 is a possible D gene (6 bases). The V end lost 2 bases, the J end lost 0 bases, and 11 bases lay between the germline ends. CDR3 length equals 16 residues. CDR1 DFQATT and CDR2 SNEGSKA come from the germline V gene (reference sequence). CDR3 nucleotides: TGCAGTGCTAGAATCTCACAGGGCTCCTATAATTCACCCCTCCACTTT. It codes for CSARISQGSYNSPLHF.

Only a few counts were recorded for this clonotype. The gene calls are TRBV18 and TRBJ2-7; tentative D call: TRBD2 (5 bases). Germline CDR1 is KGHSH and CDR2 is LQKENI. Trimming took 0 bases from V and 3 from J, leaving 12 bases between them. The CDR3 is 15 residues long. Written as DNA, the CDR3 is TGTGCCAGCTCACCACCAGAGACTACCCTCTACGAGCAGTACTTC. Translated, it gives CASSPPETTLYEQYF.

This rearrangement joins TRBV5-1 to TRBJ2-5; D unclear. Between the trimmed V and J ends, which lost 0 bases and 5 bases, there was a span of 11 bases. The CDR3 is 14 amino acids. Germline CDR1 reads SGHRS; CDR2 reads YFSETQ. This CDR3 is CASSLEGSRETQYF. CDR3 nucleotides: TGCGCCAGCAGCTTGGAAGGGTCCCGGGAGACCCAGTACTTC.

The genes are TRBV6-1 and TRBJ1-2; a weak D match, TRBD1 (6 bases). With 5 bases removed from V and 0 bases from J, the gap between germline ends came to 13 bases. The CDR3 length is 15 residues. CDR1 MNHNS and CDR2 SASEGT come from the germline V gene. Here the CDR3 reads CASSPDSKTNYGYTF. DNA for the CDR3: TGTGCCAGCAGTCCGGACAGCAAAACTAACTATGGCTACACCTTC.

V and J are TRBV2 and TRBJ1-4; D uncertain. The CDR3 consists of 14 residues. Trimming removed 6 bases at V and 5 bases at J, with 13 bases between. Looked up from germline, CDR1 is SNHLY and CDR2 is FYNNEI. The chain's CDR3 is CASSSGTQNEKLFF. CDR3 DNA sequence: TGTGCCAGCAGCTCGGGAACACAGAATGAAAAACTGTTTTTT.

The CDR3 DNA is TGTGCCAGCAGTGAATCAGGGACAGGGCAATCGTGGGATAATGAAAAACTGTTTTTT. Its protein is CASSESGTGQSWDNEKLFF. The V gene is TRBV25-1, the J gene TRBJ1-4; 9 bases fit TRBD1. With 1 base clipped from V and 4 bases from J, the junction kept 13 bases outside the gene matches. This CDR3 comprises 19 residues. From germline, CDR1 is MGHDK and CDR2 SYGVNS. Supplemented by reference TRBV25-1 and TRBJ1-4, the full variable domain reads EADIYQTPRYLVIGTGKKITLECSQTMGHDKMYWYQQDPGMELHLIHYSYGVNSTEKGDLSSESTVSRIRTEHFPLTLESARPSHTSQYLCASSESGTGQSWDNEKLFFGSGTQLSVL.

This chain joins TRBV7-6 and TRBJ2-7; D possibly corresponds to TRBD1 (5 bases). V shed 0 bases and J shed 6 bases, with 12 bases lying between them. The CDR3 covers 14 residues. Germline V gene lookup returns CDR1 SGHVS and CDR2 FNYEAQ. CDR3 in amino acids: CASSLAVGEVEQYF. In nucleotides, the CDR3 is TGTGCCAGCAGCTTAGCGGTAGGGGAAGTCGAGCAGTACTTC.

The J gene is TRBJ1-2, the V gene TRBV6-5; weak D call: TRBD1 (6 bases). The CDR3 is 15 residues long. V was shortened by 6 bases and J by 4 bases, with 18 bases between the two germline ends. CDR1 is MNHEY and CDR2 is SVGAGI in the germline V gene. The DNA for the CDR3 is TGTGCCAGCAGCCCCCAACTGGGGGGGGCCTATGGCTACACCTTC. Translating gives CASSPQLGGAYGYTF.

This sequence joins TRBV11-1 and TRBJ2-5, with D tentatively TRBD1 (5 bases). Germline CDR1 is SGHAT and CDR2 is FQDESV (reference sequence). The CDR3 has 13 residues. V lost 2 bases and J 11 bases, leaving 15 bases between the germline ends. The chain's CDR3 is CASSLIQDNEQYF. CDR3 nucleotide sequence: TGTGCCAGCAGCTTAATACAGGACAATGAGCAGTACTTC.

This clonotype was seen only a few times. The CDR3 sequence is CSARDGRSLFF. The CDR3 nucleotides are TGCAGTGCTAGAGATGGTAGAAGTCTGTTTTTT. The V call is TRBV20-1, the J call TRBJ1-4, with D uncertain. This CDR3 comprises 11 residues. V lost 0 bases to trimming and J lost 14 bases, with 10 bases between them. The germline gives CDR1 DFQATT, CDR2 SNEGSKA (reference sequence).

About this clonotype itself: A read error is the likely source, as a far larger clone sits one nucleotide away. V is TRBV6-5 and J is TRBJ2-5; no clear D gene. Near its end, the DNA agrees better with TRBJ2-7, so the J call may be wrong. Germline V gene lookup returns CDR1 MNHEY and CDR2 SVGAGI. CDR3 length: 11 amino acids. The CDR3: CASRPDYEQYF. As DNA, the CDR3 is TGTGCCAGCAGGCCCGACTACGAGCAGTACTTC.

The chain recombines TRBV14 with TRBJ2-1, with TRBD2 matching 10 bases. This CDR3 is built from 16 residues. CDR1 and CDR2 (germline): SGHDN, FVKESK. Trimming removed 5 bases from V and 3 bases from J; junction bases left unmatched: 7. CDR3 sequence reads: CASSTQRGGLYNEQFF. For the CDR3, the DNA is TGTGCCAGCAGCACCCAGCGGGGGGGACTCTACAATGAGCAGTTCTTC.

In this sample, this clonotype turned up many times. The chain uses TRBV20-1 and TRBJ2-1; 7 bases are a match to TRBD1. There are 12 residues in the CDR3. Germline-derived CDR1 and CDR2 are DFQATT and SNEGSKA (reference sequence). V gave up 6 bases and J gave up 8 bases; unmatched junction bases: 7. The CDR3 protein is CSAETGLYEQFF. CDR3 coding DNA: TGCAGTGCCGAGACAGGGCTATATGAGCAGTTCTTC.

The chain employs TRBV30 and TRBJ2-7; D is possibly TRBD1 (5 bases). Germline CDR1 GTSNPN, CDR2 SVGIG (reference sequence). The CDR3 runs 13 residues. The V end lost 1 base, the J end lost 1 base, and 8 bases lay between the germline ends. DNA for the CDR3: TGTGCCTGGAGTGAGGACACATCCTACGAGCAGTACTTC. Protein: CAWSEDTSYEQYF.

The genes are TRBV5-1 and TRBJ2-3; possible D gene TRBD2, 6 bases. V dropped 4 bases and J dropped 4 bases, with 19 bases sitting between them. Germline-derived CDR1 and CDR2 are SGHRS and YFSETQ. The CDR3 runs 16 residues. The CDR3 region has the DNA TGCGCCAGCAGCGTAAACGGGATCCCTAGCGCAGATACGCAGTATTTT. It specifies CASSVNGIPSADTQYF.

This chain connects TRBV5-1 to TRBJ2-1, with D possibly matching TRBD1 (6 bases). The CDR3 has 15 amino acids. The germline CDR1 and CDR2 sequences are SGHRS and YFSETQ. Trimming removed 1 base from V and 2 bases from J, with 10 bases in between. CDR3 amino acids: CASSLNRVTYNEQFF. In nucleotides, the CDR3 is TGCGCCAGCAGCTTGAACAGGGTGACCTACAATGAGCAGTTCTTC.

This rearrangement joins TRBV4-1 to TRBJ1-1; D unresolved. Germline-derived CDR1 and CDR2 are MGHRA and YSYEKL. The CDR3 sequence is 14 residues long. Trimming removed 1 base from V and 1 base from J, with 7 bases in between. The CDR3 here is CASSQVLTNTEAFF. In DNA form, the CDR3 reads TGCGCCAGCAGCCAAGTCCTTACGAACACTGAAGCTTTCTTT.

The rearrangement uses TRBV14 and TRBJ1-6, with a tentative D call TRBD1 (5 bases). This CDR3 region has 17 residues. CDR1 and CDR2 from the germline V gene are SGHDN and FVKESK. Trimming pared 4 bases from V and 3 bases from J, leaving 16 bases between. CDR3 amino acids: CASSPQGLNFYNSPLHF. CDR3 DNA sequence: TGTGCCAGCAGCCCTCAGGGCCTAAACTTCTATAATTCACCCCTCCACTTT.

J is TRBJ2-1 and V is TRBV7-9; 9 nucleotides line up with TRBD1. Germline loops: CDR1 SEHNR, CDR2 FQNEAQ (reference sequence). This CDR3 spans 15 amino acids. V shed 5 bases, J shed 4 bases, and the junction held 6 bases outside the gene matches. CDR3 nucleotides: TGTGCCAGCAGCGCCGACAGGGGGGCTTACAATGAGCAGTTCTTC. Translation gives CASSADRGAYNEQFF.

The chain is built from TRBV7-9 and TRBJ2-7; D might be TRBD2 (6 bases). Germline CDR1 SEHNR, CDR2 FQNEAQ (reference sequence). This CDR3 region has 16 residues. V was clipped by 3 bases and J by 1 base, with 16 bases between them. CDR3 sequence: CASSFQPGTVSYEQYF. The DNA of the CDR3 is TGTGCCAGCAGCTTTCAACCCGGGACTGTATCCTACGAGCAGTACTTC.